Listed here are 7 T cell receptor beta chains from one sample, sequenced in a study of blood T cells in healthy people across ages. Sample-barcoded 5' priming and a J-beta primer mix drove a second PCR of 7 to 11 cycles. In TCRdb, the 5' RACE reads were re-called with MiXCR into one record per CDR3 protein. The table shows hundreds of thousands of distinct CDR3 sequences, with around 46% occurring only once. Sequences were obtained from blood. Receptors originate from an older woman in good health.

The gene calls are TRBV9 and TRBJ1-2; tentatively, D is TRBD1 (6 bases). The CDR3 loop spans 16 amino acids. V lost 0 bases and J 2 bases, leaving 14 bases between the germline ends. Germline V lookup: CDR1 SGDLS, CDR2 YYNGEE. The CDR3 bases are TGTGCCAGCAGCGTAGAAGGGGGGGCCCGAAACTATGGCTACACCTTC. It specifies CASSVEGGARNYGYTF. Full variable domain (remainder filled in from reference TRBV9 and TRBJ1-2): DSGVTQTPKHLITATGQRVTLRCSPRSGDLSVYWYQQSLDQGLQFLIQYYNGEERAKGNILERFSAQQFPDLHSELNLSSLELGDSALYFCASSVEGGARNYGYTFGSGTRLTVV.

The J gene is TRBJ2-1, the V gene TRBV7-9; D may be TRBD2 (7 bases). Trimming removed 3 bases at V and 1 base at J, with 22 bases between. The CDR3 has 19 amino acids. Germline V gene lookup returns CDR1 SEHNR and CDR2 FQNEAQ (reference sequence). CDR3 in amino acids: CASSFTISAKGGSYNEQFF. The DNA of the CDR3 is TGTGCCAGCAGCTTCACTATCTCTGCAAAGGGGGGGTCCTACAATGAGCAGTTCTTC.

The chain recombines TRBV20-1 with TRBJ2-4; 7 nucleotides align to TRBD1. In germline, CDR1 is DFQATT, CDR2 SNEGSKA (reference sequence). The junction had 6 bases not matched to a gene; V was cut back by 6 bases and J by 7 bases. The CDR3 is 12 residues long. CDR3 nucleotides: TGCAGTGCCAAGGACAGGCCGAACATTCAGTACTTC. Translated, it gives CSAKDRPNIQYF.

This clonotype was seen a few times. The DNA for the CDR3 is TGTGCCAGCAGCTTATCAACCGGGACTAGCCCCCCATACAATGAGCAGTTCTTC. It codes for CASSLSTGTSPPYNEQFF. The chain recombines TRBV7-3 with TRBJ2-1, with TRBD2 identical over 9 bases. Germline CDR1 reads SGHTA; CDR2 reads FQGTGA. This CDR3 is built from 18 residues. Trimming cost V 2 bases and J 4 bases; bases outside gene matches: 12.

The CDR3 bases are TGTGCCAGCAGTGGATCAGGAGGGTTGGTATACGAGCAGTACTTC. Encoded protein: CASSGSGGLVYEQYF. V is TRBV2 and J is TRBJ2-5, with a weak D call TRBD2 (6 bases). The DNA end lines up better with TRBJ2-7; the J call may be wrong. Germline V gene lookup returns CDR1 SNHLY and CDR2 FYNNEI. The length of the CDR3 is 15 residues.

Only a few counts were recorded for this clonotype. This chain uses TRBV6-5 with TRBJ2-5; D ambiguous. With the DNA end fitting TRBJ2-7 better, the J assignment may be wrong. The V gene's germline CDR1 is MNHEY and CDR2 SVGAGI. The CDR3 sequence is 16 residues long. CDR3 amino acids: CASRTRVAPGVYEQYF. The CDR3 DNA follows: TGTGCCAGCAGGACCCGGGTGGCTCCGGGCGTCTACGAGCAGTACTTC.

This clonotype was seen only a few times. J is TRBJ2-1 and V is TRBV7-2; 7 positions match TRBD2. The DNA end is more similar to TRBJ2-7, so the J call may be wrong. The germline CDR1 and CDR2 sequences are SGHTA and FQGNSA. The CDR3 loop spans 15 amino acids. The CDR3 bases are TGTGCCAGCAGCCACCGGGGGGAGGCGTACAATGAGCAGTACTTC. It specifies CASSHRGEAYNEQYF.